These 30 T cell receptor beta chains were all obtained from the same sample, sequenced in a study of T cell responses to AZD1222 COVID-19 vaccine. Some clones are missing from TCRdb's copy, which holds only in-frame ones; the method was immunoSEQ multiplex PCR. This sample has approximately 180,000 clones, with less than 95% found just once. This specimen consisted of peripheral blood, obtained on day 0 of AZD1222 vaccination. Receptors were obtained from an adult in good health.

This chain links TRBV4-3 with TRBJ2-6, with 9 nucleotides matching TRBD2. CDR1 is LGHNA and CDR2 is YSLEER in the germline V gene. The CDR3 length is 21 residues. V lost 0 bases and J lost 4; bases outside the gene matches: 16. CDR3 sequence (DNA): TGCGCCAGCAGCCAAGATTTACTTCGGATAGCGGGGGTTTCCGGGGCCAACGTCCTGACTTTC. Translating gives CASSQDLLRIAGVSGANVLTF.

J is TRBJ1-2 and V is TRBV9, with a weak D call TRBD1 (6 bases). Per germline, CDR1 SGDLS and CDR2 YYNGEE. Trimming cost V 4 bases and J 8 bases, with 21 bases left between them. This CDR3 has 15 residues. As DNA, the CDR3 is TGTGCCAGCAGCCCCCATTTTTGGGACACGGCGGGCTACACCTTC. Amino acids: CASSPHFWDTAGYTF.

The chain couples TRBV4-2 to TRBJ2-2; 15 nucleotides agree with TRBD2. CDR3 size: 16 residues. The ends lost 4 bases at V and 5 bases at J; junction bases unmatched: 2. Germline V gene data show CDR1 as LGHNA and CDR2 as YNFKEQ. The CDR3 spells CASSRGTSGGTGELFF. In DNA form, the CDR3 reads TGTGCCAGCAGCCGCGGGACTAGCGGGGGGACCGGGGAGCTGTTTTTT.

This clone occurred once. The rearrangement joins TRBV7-2 to TRBJ1-2, with unresolved D. The CDR3 is made up of 12 amino acids. Germline assignment: CDR1 SGHTA and CDR2 FQGNSA. Trimming removed 1 base from V and 8 bases from J, with 8 bases in between. The CDR3 bases are TGTGCCAGCAGCTTAGGGTCCGGGGGCTACACCTTC. It specifies CASSLGSGGYTF.

The chain joins TRBV12-3 or TRBV12-4 to TRBJ2-7; D is perhaps TRBD1 (6 bases). The CDR3 sequence is 13 residues long. Trimming stripped 6 bases from V and 2 bases from J, with 11 bases between. CDR3 protein: CASSRGAPYEQYF. CDR3 DNA sequence: TGTGCCAGCAGCAGGGGTGCCCCCTACGAGCAGTACTTC.

This clone is a singleton in its sample. V gene TRBV4-2 combines with J gene TRBJ2-1; 9 bases map to TRBD2. Per germline, CDR1 LGHNA and CDR2 YNFKEQ. CDR3 length equals 16 residues. Losses at the gene ends were 3 bases for V and 0 bases for J; bases not matched to a gene: 3. In DNA, the CDR3 is TGTGCCAGCAGCCAGGCGACTAGCGGCTCCTACAATGAGCAGTTCTTC. Its protein product is CASSQATSGSYNEQFF.

V is TRBV4-1 and J is TRBJ2-3, with 8 bases matching TRBD2. The CDR3 runs to 16 residues. Germline trimming cut 0 bases from V and 2 bases from J; bases unmatched to any gene: 4. Per germline, CDR1 MGHRA and CDR2 YSYEKL. CDR3 loop: CASSQEPGGITDTQYF. CDR3 coding DNA: TGCGCCAGCAGCCAAGAACCGGGGGGGATCACAGATACGCAGTATTTT.

This chain links TRBV30 with TRBJ2-3; D is possibly TRBD2 (5 bases). Trimming shortened V by 5 bases and J by 4 bases, and 10 bases separated the two germline ends. Germline assignment: CDR1 GTSNPN and CDR2 SVGIG (reference sequence). CDR3 length: 12 amino acids. CDR3 amino acids: CAWGTRADTQYF. CDR3 nucleotides: TGTGCCTGGGGAACTAGGGCAGATACGCAGTATTTT.

The chain couples TRBV7-9 to TRBJ1-1, with TRBD1 as a possible D gene (6 bases). CDR1 and CDR2 (germline): SEHNR, FQNEAQ (reference sequence). V shed 5 bases and J shed 3 bases, with 16 bases lying between them. The length of the CDR3 is 15 residues. The DNA for the CDR3 is TGTGCCAGCAGCCAGGGGCAGGGGCGGTACACTGAAGCTTTCTTT. This sequence encodes CASSQGQGRYTEAFF.

This chain uses TRBV3-1 (or the pseudogene TRBV3-2) with TRBJ1-6, with 8 bases fitting TRBD1. V shed 2 bases, J shed 7 bases, and the junction held 7 bases outside the gene matches. This CDR3 spans 16 amino acids. Germline CDR1 LGHDT, CDR2 YNNKEL (reference sequence). CDR3 loop: CASSQTRQGANSPLHF. CDR3 DNA: TGTGCCAGCAGCCAAACACGGCAGGGGGCCAATTCACCCCTCCACTTT.

CDR3 in DNA: TGTGCCAGCAGCCCACAGAGCCGTAACCCCTACAATGAGCAGTTCTTC. Translated, it gives CASSPQSRNPYNEQFF. This chain uses TRBV7-9 with TRBJ2-1, with D hard to call. This CDR3 has 16 residues. The V gene lost 5 bases and the J gene lost 2 bases, with 16 bases spanning the gap. Germline V gene sequence: CDR1 SEHNR, CDR2 FQNEAQ (reference sequence).

V and J are TRBV12-3 or TRBV12-4 and TRBJ2-7; tentative D call: TRBD1 (6 bases). V lost 5 bases to trimming and J lost 3 bases, with 8 bases between them. There are 12 residues in the CDR3. In nucleotides, the CDR3 is TGTGCCAGCAGTCAACAGGGCTACGAGCAGTACTTC. Its translation: CASSQQGYEQYF.

The chain has TRBV19 and TRBJ2-5; 8 bases match TRBD1. J lost 4 bases, V lost 3 bases, and 10 bases had no gene match. Germline CDR1 reads LNHDA; CDR2 reads SQIVND (reference sequence). This CDR3 region has 16 residues. The CDR3 nucleotides read TGTGCCAGTAGTATGGTCAGGGGGCAAGTGATAGAGACCCAGTACTTC. It encodes CASSMVRGQVIETQYF.

V usage is TRBV2 and J usage is TRBJ1-3; a weak D match, TRBD1 (6 bases). Germline loops: CDR1 SNHLY, CDR2 FYNNEI. Trimming took off 7 bases at V and 3 bases at J, with 22 bases between the two ends. The CDR3 runs 17 residues. CDR3 region: CASIQGRAVHSGNTIYF. The DNA for the CDR3 is TGTGCCAGCATCCAGGGGAGGGCGGTGCATAGTGGAAACACCATATATTTT.

The chain carries TRBV5-1 and TRBJ1-1; 8 nucleotides align to TRBD1. Germline trimming cut 4 bases from V and 4 bases from J; bases unmatched to any gene: 6. The CDR3 spans 14 residues. Germline CDR1 reads SGHRS; CDR2 reads YFSETQ. The CDR3: CASSDTGGTTEAFF. CDR3 sequence (DNA): TGCGCCAGCAGCGATACAGGGGGGACCACTGAAGCTTTCTTT.

This sequence joins TRBV7-6 and TRBJ2-1; possibly TRBD2 for D (6 bases). V lost 0 bases and J 2 bases, leaving 14 bases between the germline ends. CDR3 length: 17 amino acids. Per the germline V gene, CDR1 is SGHVS and CDR2 is FNYEAQ. The CDR3 coding sequence is TGTGCCAGCAGCTTAGCGCAGGCGGGAAATGCCTACAATGAGCAGTTCTTC. Encoded protein: CASSLAQAGNAYNEQFF.

The CDR3: CASSKVGDRGSNEKLFF. CDR3 nucleotide sequence: TGTGCCAGCAGCAAAGTGGGTGACAGAGGCTCGAATGAAAAACTGTTTTTT. The chain uses TRBV21-1 and TRBJ1-4; the table's D call, TRBD1, has no DNA check behind it. TRBV21-1 is given as a pseudogene. This CDR3 has 17 residues.

Here the CDR3 reads CASSADPRTDTQYF. In nucleotides, the CDR3 is TGTGCCAGCAGCGCCGACCCCCGGACAGATACGCAGTATTTT. The chain combines TRBV9 with TRBJ2-3; no clear D gene. CDR3 length: 14 amino acids. Germline CDR1 and CDR2: SGDLS and YYNGEE. Deletions cut 3 bases from V and 3 bases from J, with 11 bases between. Looking up the rest from reference TRBV9 and TRBJ2-3 gives the full variable domain: DSGVTQTPKHLITATGQRVTLRCSPRSGDLSVYWYQQSLDQGLQFLIQYYNGEERAKGNILERFSAQQFPDLHSELNLSSLELGDSALYFCASSADPRTDTQYFGPGTRLTVL.

The chain carries TRBV25-1 and TRBJ1-2; D is perhaps TRBD1 (5 bases). Trimming took 7 bases from V and 4 from J, leaving 16 bases between them. Germline V gene lookup returns CDR1 MGHDK and CDR2 SYGVNS. CDR3 length: 14 residues. The CDR3 DNA reads as TGTGCCAGCACCTCATCGGGACCCGGCTATGGCTACACCTTC. This translates into CASTSSGPGYGYTF.

This clone has more than one count but fewer than ten. The chain recombines TRBV27 with TRBJ2-3; the match to TRBD2 covers 11 bases. CDR3 length: 15 amino acids. Germline lookup yields CDR1 MNHEY and CDR2 SMNVEV (reference sequence). The J segment lost 2 bases and the V segment lost 3 bases, leaving 1 base of the junction unmatched. In DNA, the CDR3 is TGTGCCAGCAGTTTGACTAGCGGGAACACAGATACGCAGTATTTT. Protein sequence: CASSLTSGNTDTQYF.

The chain is built from TRBV19 and TRBJ1-6, with D possibly TRBD1 on 5 matching bases. The V end lost 7 bases, the J end lost 9 bases, and 16 bases lay between the germline ends. Germline V gene data show CDR1 as LNHDA and CDR2 as SQIVND (reference sequence). This CDR3 region has 14 residues. The CDR3 is CASKGLGGTSPLHF. The CDR3 DNA follows: TGTGCCAGTAAGGGGTTGGGGGGGACTTCACCCCTCCACTTT.

This clone is a singleton in its sample. The rearrangement joins TRBV19 to TRBJ1-1; 10 positions match TRBD1. V was clipped by 6 bases and J by 4 bases; unmatched bases: 11. Germline-derived CDR1 and CDR2 are LNHDA and SQIVND (reference sequence). The CDR3 contains 16 residues. CDR3 bases: TGTGCCAGTAGCACTGGCGACAGGGGGCACGGCACTGAAGCTTTCTTT. It codes for CASSTGDRGHGTEAFF.

The gene calls are TRBV6-5 and TRBJ1-4; TRBD1 might be the D (6 bases). This CDR3 is built from 13 residues. Germline CDR1 reads MNHEY; CDR2 reads SVGAGI. The germline V and J ends were trimmed by 4 bases and 14 bases, with 17 bases remaining between them. CDR3 protein: CASSSNDRTNLFF. The CDR3, as DNA: TGTGCCAGCAGTTCCAATGACAGGACAAACCTGTTTTTT.

Concerning this clone: Other DNA sequences in this specimen translate into the identical CDR3. V is TRBV27 and J is TRBJ1-6; no definite D call. Per germline, CDR1 MNHEY and CDR2 SMNVEV (reference sequence). The CDR3 consists of 12 residues. V lost 6 bases to trimming and J lost 10 bases, with 10 bases between them. The CDR3 spells CASSFGNSPLHF. The CDR3 nucleotides are TGTGCCAGCAGCTTCGGGAACTCACCCCTCCACTTT.

This clone was seen once. This chain connects TRBV6-2 or TRBV6-3 to TRBJ2-1, with a weak D call TRBD2 (5 bases). The V end lost 4 bases, the J end lost 4 bases, and 8 bases lay between the germline ends. The germline gives CDR1 MNHEY, CDR2 SVGEGT. This CDR3 has 13 residues. The CDR3: CASSSREYNEQFF. In nucleotides, the CDR3 is TGTGCCAGCAGTTCTCGGGAATACAATGAGCAGTTCTTC.

This rearrangement joins TRBV5-8 to TRBJ2-7; D gene unclear. The CDR3 consists of 17 residues. Between the trimmed V and J ends, which lost 5 bases and 1 base, there was a span of 22 bases. The germline CDR1 and CDR2 sequences are SGHTS and YDEGEE. The CDR3 is CASSETYRNGASYEQYF. The CDR3 nucleotides read TGTGCCAGCAGTGAGACATATCGGAACGGAGCGTCCTACGAGCAGTACTTC.

This sequence joins TRBV30 and TRBJ1-2; D is uncertain. Deletions cut 1 base from V and 0 bases from J, with 12 bases between. The germline CDR1 and CDR2 sequences are GTSNPN and SVGIG (reference sequence). The CDR3 loop spans 15 amino acids. The CDR3 nucleotides read TGTGCCTGGAGTGAGCCCGGAGAAGCTAACTATGGCTACACCTTC. This translates into CAWSEPGEANYGYTF.

The J gene is TRBJ1-1, the V gene TRBV5-1; 9 bases match TRBD1. Trimming at V came to 5 bases and at J to 1 base, leaving 3 bases not matched to a gene. CDR1 SGHRS and CDR2 YFSETQ come from the germline V gene. This CDR3 has 14 amino acids. The CDR3 reads CASRGQGANTEAFF. In nucleotides, the CDR3 is TGCGCCAGCAGGGGACAGGGTGCGAACACTGAAGCTTTCTTT.

This chain connects TRBV7-9 to TRBJ2-1; the D is unclear. The CDR3 has 9 amino acids. Per germline, CDR1 SEHNR and CDR2 FQNEAQ (reference sequence). Between the trimmed V and J ends, which lost 5 bases and 12 bases, there was a span of 5 bases. The CDR3 bases are TGTGCCAGCAGCGGACCGCAGTTCTTC. This encodes CASSGPQFF.

The J gene is TRBJ1-2, the V gene TRBV30, with TRBD1 as a possible D gene (6 bases). Trimming cost V 0 bases and J 6 bases, with 17 bases left between them. This CDR3 has 15 amino acids. CDR1 and CDR2 from the germline V gene are GTSNPN and SVGIG (reference sequence). CDR3 nucleotide sequence: TGTGCCTGGAGTGTAAATACAGGGAGAAGGCATGGCTACACCTTC. It translates to CAWSVNTGRRHGYTF.